This paragraph covers one T cell receptor beta chain sequence. This CDR3 has 14 amino acids. Trimming left V 0 bases short and J 1 base short, with 8 bases between. Germline V gene lookup returns CDR1 SGHRS and CDR2 YFSETQ. The data were obtained in a study of blood T cell repertoires in COVID-19. Whole-study context: The analysed material was cDNA or gDNA that came from T cells, B-cell-depleted T cells, or PBMCs.

Sequencing used immunoSEQ multiplex PCR; TCRdb keeps in-frame clones, though not all of them. The sample has about 96,000 clones, roughly 90% seen once. This receptor was identified in a human donor with COVID-19, enrolled during active disease. The donor label of this sample is uncertain. The sequencing sample was made of peripheral blood. The genes are TRBV5-1 and TRBJ2-7; no reliable D call. In DNA form, the CDR3 reads TGCGCCAGCAGCTTGGGTGGAGAGTCCTACGAGCAGTACTTC. Translation: CASSLGGESYEQYF.